The source of this T cell receptor (beta chain) is a study of CXCR3-negative and CXCR3-positive naive CD8 T cells. Study context: The dataset comprises some 130 million TRB reads in total, with about 1.5 +/- 0.3 million reads per library.

Details on this clonotype: Its antigen is unknown.

Study-wide points: Memory cells differed in TRBV-TRBJ usage, but naive CXCR3-negative and CXCR3-positive cells had similar usage. Naive cells positive for CXCR3 carried more hydrophobic TRB CDR3s than CXCR3-negative ones.

UMI-labeled 5' RACE TRB cDNA libraries were prepared from the cells. TCRdb processed the 5' RACE reads again and assigns one entry to each CDR3 protein, with no DNA. This sample's table has 150,000 to 180,000 distinct CDR3 sequences. Triplicates of over 250,000 cells were sorted from each CD8+ T cell subset. The CD45RO-CCR7+CD27+CD95- phenotype denoted naive CD8+ T cells. Sequencing used naive CXCR3+ CD8+ T cells from blood. This sample's subset: CD45RO-CCR7+CD27+CD95- naive CD8+ T cells expressing CXCR3 (TNR3+). The receptor's source is a human donor in good health. Some clones in this sample may be carry-over from other donors' samples.

CDR3 sequence reads: CSVEDSILVYNEQFF. The chain uses TRBV29-1 and TRBJ2-1. Germline values: CDR1 SQVTM, CDR2 ANQGSEA. The CDR3 sequence is 15 residues long.